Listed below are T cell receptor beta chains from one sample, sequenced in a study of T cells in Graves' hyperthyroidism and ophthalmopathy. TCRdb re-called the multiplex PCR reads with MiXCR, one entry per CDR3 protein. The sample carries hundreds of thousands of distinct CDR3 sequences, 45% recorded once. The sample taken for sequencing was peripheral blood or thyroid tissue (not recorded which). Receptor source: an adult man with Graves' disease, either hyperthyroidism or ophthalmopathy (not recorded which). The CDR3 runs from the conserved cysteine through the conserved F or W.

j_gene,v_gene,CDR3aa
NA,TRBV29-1,CSVGEGIEQYF
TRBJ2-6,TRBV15,CATSVGSGPGANVLTF
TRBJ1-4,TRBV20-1,CSARRAETGNEKLFF
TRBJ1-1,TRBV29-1,CSASPPTRTEAFF
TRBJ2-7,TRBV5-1,CASSLEGGVVYEQYF
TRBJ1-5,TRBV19,CASSTRTGGSPNQPQHF
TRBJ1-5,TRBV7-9,CASSSTGELEQPQHF
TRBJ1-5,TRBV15,CATSRDLGRSGPQHF
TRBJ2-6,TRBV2,CASSLHGSRGANVLTF
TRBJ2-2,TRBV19,CASKSGLTGELFF